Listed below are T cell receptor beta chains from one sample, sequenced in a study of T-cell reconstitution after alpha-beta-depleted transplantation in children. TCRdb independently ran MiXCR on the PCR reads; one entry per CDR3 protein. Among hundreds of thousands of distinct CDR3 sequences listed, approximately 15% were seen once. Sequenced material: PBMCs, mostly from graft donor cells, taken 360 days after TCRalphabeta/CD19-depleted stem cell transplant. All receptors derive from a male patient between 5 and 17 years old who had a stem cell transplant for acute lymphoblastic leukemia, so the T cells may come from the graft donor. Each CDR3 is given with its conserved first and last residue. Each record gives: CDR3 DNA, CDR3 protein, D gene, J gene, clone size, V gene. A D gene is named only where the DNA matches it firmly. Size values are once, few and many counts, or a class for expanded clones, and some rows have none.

TGTGCCATCAGTGGGGAAGGTGTCTCCTACGAGCAGTACTTC	CAISGEGVSYEQYF	.	TRBJ2-7	few	TRBV10-3
TGCGCCAGCAGCTTTGACAGGGGCGATCAAGAGACCCAGTACTTC	CASSFDRGDQETQYF	TRBD1	TRBJ2-5	few	TRBV5-1
TGCGCCAGCAGCTTGGACAGGCTCAGCACAGATACGCAGTATTTT	CASSLDRLSTDTQYF	.	TRBJ2-3	many	TRBV5-1
TGTGCCAGCAGCGTAGATGTGGTGAACACTGAAGCTTTCTTT	CASSVDVVNTEAFF	.	TRBJ1-1	.	TRBV9
TGCAGCGTTGAAGGCCGGCACCCGTTCAGCACAGATACGCAGTATTTT	CSVEGRHPFSTDTQYF	.	TRBJ2-3	.	TRBV29-1
TGCAGCGCCTTGACAGGCACTTACAATGAGCAGTTCTTC	CSALTGTYNEQFF	.	TRBJ2-1	.	TRBV29-1
TGTGCCAGCAGCTTAGCGCGCCAGCCCACAGATACGCAGTATTTT	CASSLARQPTDTQYF	.	TRBJ2-3	few	TRBV7-8
TGTGCCACCTACGAGCAGTACTTC	CATYEQYF	.	TRBJ2-7	many	TRBV9
TGTGCCAGCAGCCGCCTGGGACTAGCGAACGACAATGAGCAGTTCTTC	CASSRLGLANDNEQFF	TRBD2	TRBJ2-1	.	TRBV5-6
TGCGCCAGCAGCTTTTTTCAAGCTGACCAAGAGACCCAGTACTTC	CASSFFQADQETQYF	.	TRBJ2-5	many	TRBV5-1
TGCAGTGCTAGAGGAGGGTACCCCTACGAGCAGTACTTC	CSARGGYPYEQYF	.	TRBJ2-7	many	TRBV20-1
TGTGCCAGCAGCCAAGATGGGACTAGCGGGAGGGACGAGCAGTACTTC	CASSQDGTSGRDEQYF	TRBD2	TRBJ2-7	many	TRBV3-1
TGTGCCAGCAGCGACCGGGACGGCCGCACAGATACGCAGTATTTT	CASSDRDGRTDTQYF	.	TRBJ2-3	few	TRBV6-2/TRBV6-3
TGTGCCAGCAGCTTCTGGGAGGTCGGGGAGCTGTTTTTT	CASSFWEVGELFF	.	TRBJ2-2	few	TRBV11-3
TGTGCCAGCAGCCAAGGGACTAACTACGAGCAGTACTTC	CASSQGTNYEQYF	TRBD2	TRBJ2-7	many	TRBV7-3
TGTGCCAGCAGTTTTAGTTTGGGCCGTCAAGAGACCCAGTACTTC	CASSFSLGRQETQYF	.	TRBJ2-5	.	TRBV12-3/TRBV12-4
TGTGCCAGCAGCCCGCGAGAGGCCCGAACCCGTACCATCACAGATACGCAGTATTTT	CASSPREARTRTITDTQYF	.	TRBJ2-3	.	TRBV11-1
TGTGCCAGCAGTTTACTCCCATACACTGAAGCTTTCTTT	CASSLLPYTEAFF	.	TRBJ1-1	.	TRBV12-3/TRBV12-4
TGCGCCAGCAGCCTGCCGGGACAGGGAGACAATGAGCAGTTCTTC	CASSLPGQGDNEQFF	TRBD1	TRBJ2-1	many	TRBV4-1
TGCGCCAGCAGCTTGGTTGGCAGCTCCCCCAACTATGGCTACACCTTC	CASSLVGSSPNYGYTF	.	TRBJ1-2	few	TRBV5-1
TGTGCCACCAGTGATGAATTAGAACGCTCCTACAATGAGCAGTTCTTC	CATSDELERSYNEQFF	.	TRBJ2-1	.	TRBV24-1
TGTGCCAGCAGGGCAAGGCTCTCCTACGAGCAGTACTTC	CASRARLSYEQYF	.	TRBJ2-7	many	TRBV28
TGTGCCAGCAGTTCAACCGGGACAGGGGAGGGCGAGCAGTACTTC	CASSSTGTGEGEQYF	TRBD1	TRBJ2-7	.	TRBV27